The clone carrying this T cell receptor (beta chain) was observed a handful of times. The Seattle site enrolled patients during active infection and followed them longitudinally. This sample is part of a study of blood T cell repertoires in COVID-19. About the research overall: Researchers got acute and convalescent COVID-19 samples from the United States, Italy and Spain. PBMCs, B-cell-depleted T cells, or T cells were the source of the cDNA or gDNA that made up the material.

In the original workflow: Amplification from reference gene primers served as the basis for estimated nucleated cell counts. The data were produced by immunoSEQ multiplex PCR, yet TCRdb's version contains in-frame clones alone and is incomplete. V and J calls and clone size are given by that table; D and trimming were obtained from the DNA. Of approximately 530,000 clones in the sample, around 90% were seen once. Losses at the gene ends were 3 bases for V and 6 bases for J; bases not matched to a gene: 4. There are 14 residues in the CDR3. CDR1 is SGHRS, CDR2 YFSETQ, per germline. This clonotype was obtained from a woman in her forties or fifties with COVID-19, enrolled during active disease. The chain combines TRBV5-1 with TRBJ1-2, with 11 bases lining up with TRBD1. The material sequenced was peripheral blood. DNA for the CDR3: TGCGCCAGCAGCTCCGGACAGGGGGCGGATGGCTACACCTTC. Protein product: CASSSGQGADGYTF.